Below are 10 T cell receptor beta chains sequenced from a single sample in a study of response to subunit inactivated influenza vaccine. TCRdb fed the RT-PCR reads into MiXCR, producing one record per CDR3 protein. The table lists over 750,000 distinct CDR3 sequences, 21% of them singletons. The sequencing here drew on PBMCs from blood, taken more than 4 days after vaccination. These receptors all come from a man aged 45-65 years who received an inactivated influenza vaccine.

Only a few counts were recorded for this clonotype. The V and J genes are TRBV10-3 and TRBJ2-1, with TRBD2 identical over 13 bases. CDR1 ENHRY and CDR2 SYGVKD come from the germline V gene. The CDR3 length is 18 residues. Trimming cost V 4 bases and J 2 bases; bases outside gene matches: 8. In DNA, the CDR3 is TGTGCCATCAGTGGGGCTGGACTAGCGGGAGAGACCTACAATGAGCAGTTCTTC. This translates into CAISGAGLAGETYNEQFF.

This clonotype turned up a few times. The V gene is TRBV25-1, the J gene TRBJ2-1; no reliable D call. The V end was cut by 7 bases, the J end by 2 bases, with 12 bases between. This CDR3 spans 14 amino acids. In germline, CDR1 is MGHDK, CDR2 SYGVNS. CDR3 in DNA: TGTGCCAGCACAGACGCGTTAACCTACAATGAGCAGTTCTTC. Its protein is CASTDALTYNEQFF.

The chain has TRBV11-1 and TRBJ2-2; no definite D call. V lost 3 bases to trimming and J lost 5 bases, with 7 bases between them. The CDR3 has 13 amino acids. From germline, CDR1 is SGHAT and CDR2 FQDESV (reference sequence). The CDR3 nucleotides read TGTGCCAGCAGCTTCGGCCTAACCGGGGAGCTGTTTTTT. Its translation: CASSFGLTGELFF.

This rearrangement joins TRBV5-1 to TRBJ2-5; TRBD1 aligns across 9 bases. CDR3 length: 18 residues. Trimming took 4 bases from V and 6 from J; bases not matched to a gene: 19. Germline values: CDR1 SGHRS, CDR2 YFSETQ. The CDR3 reads CASSQLRTGTGSSQTQYF. CDR3 DNA: TGCGCCAGCAGCCAATTAAGAACCGGGACAGGGTCCTCGCAGACCCAGTACTTC.

This clonotype showed up many times. This chain connects TRBV25-1 to TRBJ2-2; no firm D call. Trimming stripped 1 base from V and 1 base from J, with 10 bases between. Germline CDR1 and CDR2: MGHDK and SYGVNS. This CDR3 is 16 amino acids long. The CDR3: CASSESLGKNTGELFF. The CDR3 DNA follows: TGTGCCAGCAGTGAATCTTTAGGGAAGAACACCGGGGAGCTGTTTTTT. Full variable domain (remainder filled in from reference TRBV25-1 and TRBJ2-2): EADIYQTPRYLVIGTGKKITLECSQTMGHDKMYWYQQDPGMELHLIHYSYGVNSTEKGDLSSESTVSRIRTEHFPLTLESARPSHTSQYLCASSESLGKNTGELFFGEGSRLTVL.

This clonotype occurred a few times. The chain employs TRBV5-1 and TRBJ2-2, with D tentatively TRBD2 (5 bases). The CDR3 extends over 15 amino acids. With 4 bases removed from V and 3 bases from J, the gap between germline ends came to 13 bases. Per germline, CDR1 SGHRS and CDR2 YFSETQ. Written as DNA, the CDR3 is TGCGCCAGCAGCCCCGGGGTTTTGGACACCGGGGAGCTGTTTTTT. Translating it yields CASSPGVLDTGELFF.

This clonotype was detected only a few times. The CDR3 coding sequence is TGTGCCAGCAGCTTTGGACAGGGTATTGAAGCTTTCTTT. Translated: CASSFGQGIEAFF. This chain connects TRBV7-9 to TRBJ1-1, with TRBD1 identical over 8 bases. This CDR3 is built from 13 residues. V lost 3 bases, J lost 7 bases, and 4 bases stayed unmatched. Germline CDR1 and CDR2: SEHNR and FQNEAQ (reference sequence). Full variable domain (outside the CDR3, taken from reference TRBV7-9 and TRBJ1-1): DTGVSQNPRHKITKRGQNVTFRCDPISEHNRLYWYRQTLGQGPEFLTYFQNEAQLEKSRLLSDRFSAERPKGSFSTLEIQRTEQGDSAMYLCASSFGQGIEAFFGQGTRLTVV.

The chain uses TRBV4-3 and TRBJ1-5; D remains unclear. Trimming cost V 0 bases and J 2 bases, with 11 bases left between them. CDR1 and CDR2 (germline): LGHNA, YSLEER. The length of the CDR3 is 16 residues. Here the CDR3 DNA reads TGCGCCAGCAGCCAAGAAAGCCGGGGAGGCAATCAGCCCCAGCATTTT. Amino acids: CASSQESRGGNQPQHF.

This clonotype was recorded a few times. The chain uses TRBV28 and TRBJ1-2; 9 bases map to TRBD1. Trimming took 6 bases from V and 4 from J; bases not matched to a gene: 6. This CDR3 spans 14 amino acids. From germline, CDR1 is MDHEN and CDR2 SYDVKM. The CDR3 bases are TGTGCCAGCAGGGGACAGGGAAGTTTCTATGGCTACACCTTC. Protein sequence: CASRGQGSFYGYTF.

This clonotype was seen at least ten times. The chain employs TRBV12-3 or TRBV12-4 and TRBJ2-5; 7 bases match TRBD1. The CDR3 is 13 residues long. Trimming cost V 6 bases and J 5 bases; bases outside gene matches: 6. For the CDR3, the DNA is TGTGCCAGCAGCTCAACAGGGGACGAGACCCAGTACTTC. Translating gives CASSSTGDETQYF.